The rows below give T cell receptor beta chains drawn from one sample of a study of blood T cell repertoires in COVID-19. The repertoire was sequenced with immunoSEQ multiplex PCR; TCRdb's copy has only in-frame clones and lacks some. Found here are hundreds of thousands of clones, 90% of them singletons; the top ten hold over 3.5%. Sequencing used PBMCs or T cells enriched from blood (not recorded which). The receptor source for this set is a woman younger than 30 with acute COVID-19. Each CDR3 is given with its conserved first and last residue. D genes are given only for firm matches. Size values are once, few and many counts, or a class for expanded clones, and some rows have none.

J gene,clone size,D gene,V gene,CDR3 protein,CDR3 DNA
TRBJ2-6,NA,NA,TRBV3-1/TRBV3-2,CASSQDRGKGANVLTF,TGTGCCAGCAGCCAAGATCGAGGAAAGGGGGCCAACGTCCTGACTTTC
TRBJ1-3,once,NA,TRBV7-9,CASSLSGHNTIYF,TGTGCCAGCAGCCTATCCGGACACAACACCATATATTTT
TRBJ1-6,NA,TRBD1,TRBV6-5,CASRRDRKNSPLHF,TGTGCCAGCAGGAGGGACAGAAAGAATTCACCCCTCCACTTT
TRBJ2-1,NA,NA,TRBV6-2/TRBV6-3,CASSEYRGLAASYNEQFF,TGTGCCAGCAGTGAGTACCGGGGATTAGCGGCCTCCTACAATGAGCAGTTCTTC
TRBJ1-2,few,TRBD1,TRBV5-1,CASSLGTGSYDGYTF,TGCGCCAGCAGCTTGGGGACAGGTTCTTACGATGGCTACACCTTC
TRBJ2-1,NA,NA,TRBV7-3,CASSPGGPVYNEQFF,TGTGCCAGCAGCCCCGGGGGACCCGTCTACAATGAGCAGTTCTTC
TRBJ2-1,NA,NA,TRBV7-3,CASSSGWDEQFF,TGTGCCAGCAGCTCCGGGTGGGATGAGCAGTTCTTC
TRBJ2-1,once,TRBD2,TRBV11-2,CASSLLAGDNEQFF,TGTGCCAGCAGCTTACTAGCGGGGGACAATGAGCAGTTCTTC
TRBJ1-2,NA,NA,TRBV30,CACPDGNYGYTF,TGTGCCTGCCCTGACGGGAACTATGGCTACACCTTC
TRBJ1-6,NA,TRBD1,TRBV10-3,CAISERGQEDTPLHF,TGTGCCATCAGTGAGCGTGGACAGGAGGATACACCCCTCCACTTT
TRBJ1-2,once,NA,TRBV5-5,CASRTEQGSRYGYTF,TGTGCCAGCAGGACAGAACAGGGAAGTCGCTACGGCTACACCTTC
TRBJ1-2,NA,NA,TRBV3-1/TRBV3-2,CASSQDTGNGYTF,TGTGCCAGCAGCCAAGATACAGGGAATGGCTACACCTTC
TRBJ2-7,NA,TRBD2,TRBV6-5,CASSYGRLAGVLYF,TGTGCCAGCAGTTACGGAAGACTAGCGGGAGTTTTGTACTTC
TRBJ1-2,few,NA,TRBV9,CASSPQDSNNYGYTF,TGTGCCAGCAGCCCTCAGGACAGCAATAACTATGGCTACACCTTC
TRBJ1-1,NA,NA,TRBV15,CATSRDLRDIEAFF,TGTGCCACCAGCAGAGATCTACGGGACATTGAAGCTTTCTTT
TRBJ1-3,NA,TRBD1,TRBV5-6,CASSSQGSLSGNTIYF,TGTGCCAGCAGCTCACAGGGGAGCCTCTCTGGAAACACCATATATTTT
TRBJ1-2,NA,TRBD1,TRBV10-1,CASSECRGTREGYTF,TGCGCCAGCAGTGAGTGCAGGGGGACTAGAGAAGGCTACACCTTC
TRBJ2-3,NA,TRBD2,TRBV28,CASSFFTSGSHTQYF,TGTGCCAGCAGTTTTTTTACTAGCGGCTCCCATACGCAGTATTTT
TRBJ1-1,NA,TRBD1,TRBV3-1/TRBV3-2,CASSQGTGGYGGTEAFF,TGTGCCAGCAGCCAAGGGACAGGGGGCTATGGAGGCACTGAAGCTTTCTTT
TRBJ2-6,NA,NA,TRBV6-1,CASSEDSGANVLTF,TGTGCCAGCAGTGAGGACTCCGGGGCCAACGTCCTGACTTTC
TRBJ1-2,NA,TRBD1,TRBV6-5,CASRGQGPYGYTF,TGTGCCAGCAGAGGACAGGGTCCCTATGGCTACACCTTC
TRBJ2-3,NA,TRBD1,TRBV5-1,CASSLGDRRADTQYF,TGCGCCAGCAGCTTGGGGGACAGGCGAGCAGATACGCAGTATTTT
TRBJ1-3,NA,TRBD1,TRBV24-1,CATSAPPGQGIGNTIYF,TGTGCCACCAGTGCACCCCCGGGACAGGGAATCGGAAACACCATATATTTT
TRBJ2-7,once,TRBD1,TRBV28,CASTPQGTGIYEQYF,TGTGCCAGCACCCCTCAGGGGACAGGGATCTACGAGCAGTACTTC
TRBJ2-1,NA,TRBD2,TRBV5-1,CASSRGLAGPNYNEQFF,TGCGCCAGCAGCCGGGGACTAGCGGGTCCCAATTACAATGAGCAGTTCTTC
TRBJ2-5,NA,NA,TRBV15,CATSRGGETQYF,TGTGCCACCAGCAGAGGAGGGGAGACCCAGTACTTC
TRBJ2-2,NA,NA,TRBV7-9,CASSVSSAAGELFF,TGTGCCAGCAGTGTTAGTAGCGCGGCCGGGGAGCTGTTTTTT
TRBJ2-3,NA,NA,TRBV5-1,CASSTGTFPTDTQYF,TGCGCCAGCAGCACAGGGACCTTCCCGACGGATACGCAGTATTTT
TRBJ2-2,NA,NA,TRBV13,CASSPGALRILNTGELFF,TGTGCCAGCAGCCCAGGGGCCCTACGAATTCTGAACACCGGGGAGCTGTTTTTT
TRBJ1-1,NA,NA,TRBV6-1,CALRAGFGNTEAFF,TGTGCCCTACGAGCCGGGTTTGGGAACACTGAAGCTTTCTTT
TRBJ2-1,NA,TRBD2,TRBV27,CASSPGLAGMQFF,TGTGCCAGCAGTCCAGGACTAGCGGGGATGCAGTTCTTC
TRBJ2-2,NA,NA,TRBV28,CASSLSTGVRNTGELFF,TGTGCCAGCAGTTTATCGACAGGAGTAAGGAACACCGGGGAGCTGTTTTTT
TRBJ1-1,once,NA,TRBV2,CASQESWNTEAFF,TGTGCCAGCCAGGAATCTTGGAACACTGAAGCTTTCTTT
TRBJ1-2,NA,TRBD1,TRBV7-9,CASSRDSSYGYTF,TGTGCCAGCAGCCGGGACAGCTCTTATGGCTACACCTTC
TRBJ2-7,NA,NA,TRBV10-3,CAIRKGEAYEQYF,TGTGCCATCAGAAAGGGGGAAGCCTACGAGCAGTACTTC
TRBJ1-5,NA,NA,TRBV2,CASSEQGDSNQPQHF,TGTGCCAGCAGTGAACAGGGCGATAGCAATCAGCCCCAGCATTTT